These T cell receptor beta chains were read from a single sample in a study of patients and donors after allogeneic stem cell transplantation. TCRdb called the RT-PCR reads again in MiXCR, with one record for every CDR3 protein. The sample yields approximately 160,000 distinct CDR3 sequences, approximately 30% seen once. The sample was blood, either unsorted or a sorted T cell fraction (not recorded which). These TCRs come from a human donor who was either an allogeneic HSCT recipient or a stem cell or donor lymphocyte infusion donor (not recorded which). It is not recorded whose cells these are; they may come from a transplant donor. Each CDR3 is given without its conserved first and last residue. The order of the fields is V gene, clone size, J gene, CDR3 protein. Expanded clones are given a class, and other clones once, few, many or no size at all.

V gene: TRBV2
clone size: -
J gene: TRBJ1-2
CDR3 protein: ASSGVVANYGYT

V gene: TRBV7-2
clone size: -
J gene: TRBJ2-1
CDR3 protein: ASAEYNEQF

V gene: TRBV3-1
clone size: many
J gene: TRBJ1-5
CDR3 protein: ASSQAGRGDQPQH

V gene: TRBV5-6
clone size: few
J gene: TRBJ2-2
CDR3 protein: ASRPGHLNTGELF

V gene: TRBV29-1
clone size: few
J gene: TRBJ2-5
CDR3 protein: SVDSWETQY

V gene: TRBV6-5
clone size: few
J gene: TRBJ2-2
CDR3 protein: ASRGTDWTGELF

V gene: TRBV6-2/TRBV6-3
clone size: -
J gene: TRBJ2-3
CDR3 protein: ASSDPGLATDTQY

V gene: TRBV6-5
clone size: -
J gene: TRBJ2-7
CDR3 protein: ASSYSGRSEQY

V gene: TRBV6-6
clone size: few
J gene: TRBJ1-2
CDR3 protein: ATTGGGYT

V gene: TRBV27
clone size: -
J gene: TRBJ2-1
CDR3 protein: ASSPAQVPYNEQF

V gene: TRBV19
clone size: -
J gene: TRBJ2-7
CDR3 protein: ASRAGRAQY

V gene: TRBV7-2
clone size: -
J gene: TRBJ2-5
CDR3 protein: ASSLSGWTQETQY

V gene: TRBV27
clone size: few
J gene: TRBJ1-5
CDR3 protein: ASGRVFSNQPQH